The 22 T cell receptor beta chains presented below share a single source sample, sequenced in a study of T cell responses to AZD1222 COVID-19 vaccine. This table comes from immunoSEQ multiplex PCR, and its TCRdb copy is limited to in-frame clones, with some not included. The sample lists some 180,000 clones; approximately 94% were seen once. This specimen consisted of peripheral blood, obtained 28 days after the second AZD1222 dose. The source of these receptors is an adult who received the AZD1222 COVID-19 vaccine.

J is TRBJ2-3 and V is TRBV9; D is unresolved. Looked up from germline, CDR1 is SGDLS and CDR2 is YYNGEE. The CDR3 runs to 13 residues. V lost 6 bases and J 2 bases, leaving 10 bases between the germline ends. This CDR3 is CASKAINTDTQYF. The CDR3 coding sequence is TGTGCCAGCAAGGCTATAAACACAGATACGCAGTATTTT.

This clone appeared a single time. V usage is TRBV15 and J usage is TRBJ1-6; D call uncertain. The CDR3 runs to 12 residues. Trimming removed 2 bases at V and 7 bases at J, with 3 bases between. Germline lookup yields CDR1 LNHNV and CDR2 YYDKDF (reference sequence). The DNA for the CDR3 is TGTGCCACCAGCAGAAGGAATTCACCCCTCCACTTT. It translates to CATSRRNSPLHF.

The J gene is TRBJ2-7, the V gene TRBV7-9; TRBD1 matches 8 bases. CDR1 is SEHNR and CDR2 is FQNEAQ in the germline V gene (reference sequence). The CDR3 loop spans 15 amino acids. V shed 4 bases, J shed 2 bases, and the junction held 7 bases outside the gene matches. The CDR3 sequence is CASSWAQGATYEQYF. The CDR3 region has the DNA TGTGCCAGCAGCTGGGCCCAGGGGGCCACCTACGAGCAGTACTTC.

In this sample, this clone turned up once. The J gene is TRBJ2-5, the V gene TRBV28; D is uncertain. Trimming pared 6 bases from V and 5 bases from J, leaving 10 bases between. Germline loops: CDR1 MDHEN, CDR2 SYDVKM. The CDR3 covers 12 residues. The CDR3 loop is CASSFLGETQYF. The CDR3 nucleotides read TGTGCCAGCAGCTTTTTAGGGGAGACCCAGTACTTC.

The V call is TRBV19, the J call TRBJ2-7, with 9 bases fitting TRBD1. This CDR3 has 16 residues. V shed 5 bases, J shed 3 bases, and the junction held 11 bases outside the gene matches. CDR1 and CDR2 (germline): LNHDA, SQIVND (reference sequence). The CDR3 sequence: CASSDFAGTGFYEQYF. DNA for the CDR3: TGTGCCAGTAGTGACTTCGCCGGGACAGGGTTCTACGAGCAGTACTTC.

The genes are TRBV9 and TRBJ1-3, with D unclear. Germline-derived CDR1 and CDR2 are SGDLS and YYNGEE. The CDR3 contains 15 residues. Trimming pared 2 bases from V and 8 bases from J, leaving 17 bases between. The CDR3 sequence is CASSVSTARWDTIYF. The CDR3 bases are TGTGCCAGCAGCGTGTCTACGGCGCGGTGGGACACCATATATTTT.

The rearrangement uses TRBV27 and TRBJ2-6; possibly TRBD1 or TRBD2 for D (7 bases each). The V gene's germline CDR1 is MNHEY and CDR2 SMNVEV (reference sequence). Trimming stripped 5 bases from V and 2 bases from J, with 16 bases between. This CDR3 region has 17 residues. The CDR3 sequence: CASSRDYRGTGANVLTF. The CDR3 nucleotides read TGTGCCAGCAGTCGGGACTACAGGGGAACTGGGGCCAACGTCCTGACTTTC.

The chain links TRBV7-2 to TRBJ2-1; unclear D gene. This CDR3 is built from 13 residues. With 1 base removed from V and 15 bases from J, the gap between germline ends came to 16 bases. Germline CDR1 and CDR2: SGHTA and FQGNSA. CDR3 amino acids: CASSLEAVRVLFF. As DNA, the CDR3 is TGTGCCAGCAGCTTAGAGGCAGTACGTGTCCTGTTCTTC.

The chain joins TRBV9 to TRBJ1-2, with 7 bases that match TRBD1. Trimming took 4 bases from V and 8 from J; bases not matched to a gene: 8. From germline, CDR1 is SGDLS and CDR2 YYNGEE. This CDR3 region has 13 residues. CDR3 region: CASSTTGSKGYTF. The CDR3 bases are TGTGCCAGCAGCACGACAGGGTCTAAGGGCTACACCTTC.

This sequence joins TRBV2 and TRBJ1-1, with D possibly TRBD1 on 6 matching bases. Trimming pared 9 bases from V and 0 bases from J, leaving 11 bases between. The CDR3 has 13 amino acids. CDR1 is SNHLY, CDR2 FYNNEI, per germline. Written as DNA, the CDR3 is TGTGCCAGAGGGGGGCAGTTGAACACTGAAGCTTTCTTT. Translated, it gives CARGGQLNTEAFF. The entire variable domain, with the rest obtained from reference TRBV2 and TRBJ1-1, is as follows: EPEVTQTPSHQVTQMGQEVILRCVPISNHLYFYWYRQILGQKVEFLVSFYNNEISEKSEIFDDQFSVERPDGSNFTLKIRSTKLEDSAMYFCARGGQLNTEAFFGQGTRLTVV.

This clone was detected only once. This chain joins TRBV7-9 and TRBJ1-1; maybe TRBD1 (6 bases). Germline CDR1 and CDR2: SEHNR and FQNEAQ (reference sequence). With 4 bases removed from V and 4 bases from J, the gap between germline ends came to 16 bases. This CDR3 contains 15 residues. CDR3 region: CASSSPDGGRTEAFF. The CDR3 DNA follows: TGTGCCAGCAGCTCCCCGGACGGGGGGCGCACTGAAGCTTTCTTT.

The CDR3 nucleotides read TGTGCCAGTAGATCCGACAGGGGAATTCGGAGCAATCAGCCCCAGCATTTT. It codes for CASRSDRGIRSNQPQHF. V gene TRBV19 combines with J gene TRBJ1-5, with 8 bases matching TRBD1. The CDR3 sequence is 17 residues long. Germline-derived CDR1 and CDR2 are LNHDA and SQIVND (reference sequence). The ends lost 6 bases at V and 1 base at J; junction bases unmatched: 11.

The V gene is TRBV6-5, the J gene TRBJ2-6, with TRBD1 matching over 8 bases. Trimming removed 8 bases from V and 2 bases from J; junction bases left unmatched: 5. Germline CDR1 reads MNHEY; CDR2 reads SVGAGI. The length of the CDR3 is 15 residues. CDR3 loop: CASHRGAPGANVLTF. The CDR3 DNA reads TGTGCCAGCCACAGGGGGGCGCCTGGGGCCAACGTCCTGACTTTC.

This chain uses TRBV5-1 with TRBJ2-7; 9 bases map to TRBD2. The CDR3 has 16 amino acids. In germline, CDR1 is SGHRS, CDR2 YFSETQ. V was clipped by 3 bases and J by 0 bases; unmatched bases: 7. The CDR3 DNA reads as TGCGCCAGCAGCTCCCGGGTAGCGGGGGCCTCCTACGAGCAGTACTTC. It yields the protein CASSSRVAGASYEQYF. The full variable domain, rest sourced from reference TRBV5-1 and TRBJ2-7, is KAGVTQTPRYLIKTRGQQVTLSCSPISGHRSVSWYQQTPGQGLQFLFEYFSETQRNKGNFPGRFSGRQFSNSRSEMNVSTLELGDSALYLCASSSRVAGASYEQYFGPGTRLTVT.

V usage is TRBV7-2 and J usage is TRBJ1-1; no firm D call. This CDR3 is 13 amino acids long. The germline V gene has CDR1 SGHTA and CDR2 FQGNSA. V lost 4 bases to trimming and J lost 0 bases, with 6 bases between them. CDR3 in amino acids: CASSYEVNTEAFF. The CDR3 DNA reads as TGTGCCAGCAGCTACGAGGTGAACACTGAAGCTTTCTTT.

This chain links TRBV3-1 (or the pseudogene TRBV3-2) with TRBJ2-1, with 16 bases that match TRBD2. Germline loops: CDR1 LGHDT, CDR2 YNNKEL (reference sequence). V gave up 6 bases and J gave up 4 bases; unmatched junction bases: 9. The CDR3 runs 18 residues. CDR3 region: CASSPPGLAGGPYNEQFF. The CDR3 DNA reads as TGTGCCAGCAGTCCTCCGGGACTAGCGGGAGGGCCTTACAATGAGCAGTTCTTC.

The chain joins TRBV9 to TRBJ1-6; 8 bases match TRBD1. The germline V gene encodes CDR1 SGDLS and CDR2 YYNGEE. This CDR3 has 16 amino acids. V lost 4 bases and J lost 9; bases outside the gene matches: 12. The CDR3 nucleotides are TGTGCCAGCAGCCCCAGCCAAGGCAGGGGGCGTTCACCCCTCCACTTT. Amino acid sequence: CASSPSQGRGRSPLHF.

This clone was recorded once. This chain's CDR3 is CASSSPVGSQRIYNEQFF. The CDR3 nucleotides read TGCGCCAGCAGCTCGCCCGTTGGGTCCCAAAGGATCTACAATGAGCAGTTCTTC. This chain links TRBV5-1 with TRBJ2-1; D gene ambiguous. Germline assignment: CDR1 SGHRS and CDR2 YFSETQ. The CDR3 has 18 residues. V gave up 3 bases and J gave up 3 bases, with 22 bases separating them.

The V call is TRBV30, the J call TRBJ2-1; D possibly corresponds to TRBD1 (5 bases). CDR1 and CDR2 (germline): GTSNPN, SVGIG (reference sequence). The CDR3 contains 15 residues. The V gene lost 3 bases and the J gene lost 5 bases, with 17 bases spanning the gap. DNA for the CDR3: TGTGCCTGGAGGCCAGGGCGGAACCCTAACAATGAGCAGTTCTTC. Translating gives CAWRPGRNPNNEQFF.

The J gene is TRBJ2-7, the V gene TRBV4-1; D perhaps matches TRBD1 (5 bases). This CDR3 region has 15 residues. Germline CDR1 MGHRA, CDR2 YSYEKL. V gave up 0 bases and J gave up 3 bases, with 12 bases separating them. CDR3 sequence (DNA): TGCGCCAGCAGCCAAGAGACAGAAGGTTACTACGAGCAGTACTTC. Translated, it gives CASSQETEGYYEQYF.

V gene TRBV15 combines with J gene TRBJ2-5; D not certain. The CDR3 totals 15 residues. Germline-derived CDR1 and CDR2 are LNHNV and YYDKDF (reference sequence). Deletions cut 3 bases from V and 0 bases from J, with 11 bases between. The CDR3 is CATSSEASNQETQYF. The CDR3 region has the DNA TGTGCCACCAGCAGCGAGGCCTCTAACCAAGAGACCCAGTACTTC.

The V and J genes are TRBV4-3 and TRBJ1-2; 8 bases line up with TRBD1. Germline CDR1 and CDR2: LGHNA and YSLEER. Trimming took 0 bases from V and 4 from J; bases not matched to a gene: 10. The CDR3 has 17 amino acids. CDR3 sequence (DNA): TGCGCCAGCAGCCAAGAGGCACAGTGGGACAGGTTCTATGGCTACACCTTC. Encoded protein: CASSQEAQWDRFYGYTF.